This is a list of T cell receptor beta chains from one sample in a study of blood T cell repertoires in COVID-19. TCRdb's table, derived via immunoSEQ multiplex PCR, lists solely in-frame clones and lacks some. The table has 97,000 or so clones, about 86% seen once; the top ten hold approximately 4%. Sequencing was performed on peripheral blood. The receptors were gathered from a man aged 60 to 69 with acute or convalescent COVID-19. Each CDR3 is given with its conserved first and last residue. Fields, in order: V gene, J gene, clone size, CDR3 length, D gene, CDR3 DNA, CDR3 protein. D genes are given only for firm matches. Clone size is stated in some rows and not others, as once, few, many or a class when expanded.

>TRBV15|TRBJ2-1|NA|15|TRBD1
TGTGCCACCAGAACCGGACAGGGGGTTCACAATGAGCAGTTCTTC
CATRTGQGVHNEQFF
>TRBV7-2|TRBJ1-3|many|15|NA
TGTGCCAGCAGCCCATACAGGGCCTCTGGAAACACCATATATTTT
CASSPYRASGNTIYF
>TRBV29-1|TRBJ1-2|NA|13|TRBD1
TGCAGCGTTCTCATGGGGACAGGACATGGCTACACCTTC
CSVLMGTGHGYTF
>TRBV11-2|TRBJ1-2|NA|14|TRBD1
TGTGCCAGCAGCTTAGTTGAGGGGGCTGGTGGCTACACCTTC
CASSLVEGAGGYTF
>TRBV30|TRBJ1-1|NA|12|NA
TGTGCCCAGTGGAGAGTGGGGGGGGAAGCTTTCTTT
CAQWRVGGEAFF
>TRBV4-2|TRBJ1-2|NA|14|NA
TGTGCCAGCAGCCAAGATGCAGGGAACTATGGCTACACCTTC
CASSQDAGNYGYTF
>TRBV25-1|TRBJ2-7|NA|17|TRBD2
TGTGCCAGCAGTGAAGGGGAAGGGACTAGCGGGGCCTACGAGCAGTACTTC
CASSEGEGTSGAYEQYF
>TRBV10-3|TRBJ2-3|NA|17|TRBD2
TGTGCCATCAGTGATTCCCCTAGCGGGAGTAGCACAGATACGCAGTATTTT
CAISDSPSGSSTDTQYF
>TRBV18|TRBJ2-2|NA|17|NA
TGTGCCAGCTCACCACAAGGGAGCGGACCGAACACCGGGGAGCTGTTTTTT
CASSPQGSGPNTGELFF
>TRBV10-1|TRBJ2-3|NA|16|NA
TGCGCCAGCAGCCCTGGACAGCTCCCTAGCACAGATACGCAGTATTTT
CASSPGQLPSTDTQYF
>TRBV19|TRBJ2-4|NA|15|NA
TGTGCCAGTGTCGAGGGTAACGATGCCAAAAACATTCAGTACTTC
CASVEGNDAKNIQYF
>TRBV5-4|TRBJ1-2|NA|15|NA
TGTGCCAGCAGAAAGGCGGCAGGGCTCAACTATGGCTACACCTTC
CASRKAAGLNYGYTF
>TRBV6-4|TRBJ2-1|NA|15|TRBD2
TGTGCCAGCAAGCTAGCGGGGGACTCCTACAATGAGCAGTTCTTC
CASKLAGDSYNEQFF